The 23 T cell receptor beta chains below were found in one sample sequenced in a study of post-analysis software for immune sequencing data (dated by TCRdb to the mid-2010s). Overall results and qualifications from the work: Roughly 5 TRBV segments, including TRBV5-6, TRBV5-1 and TRBV20-1, were significantly more frequent in patients than controls.

What these receptors recognize is not known. Library construction relied on PCR. Sequencer: Illumina HiSeq 2500. To reduce PCR and sequencing biases, unique molecular identifiers were incorporated into the TCR beta cDNA libraries. TCRdb applied fastp at Q25 and MiXCR to the public reads, then kept only in-frame beta chains. Rows with one shared CDR3 protein collapse into an entry with the most common genes and DNA. This sample is represented by roughly 800,000 distinct CDR3 sequences; around 45% of them were singletons. The top ten clonotypes cover 4% to 5% of the sample. The material sequenced was blood. The receptors derive from a girl aged 10 to 17 with multiple sclerosis.

The chain uses TRBV6-6 and TRBJ1-5; TRBD1 might be the D (5 bases). The CDR3 runs to 13 residues. Germline-derived CDR1 and CDR2 are MNHNY and SVGAGI (reference sequence). Trimming removed 7 bases at V and 5 bases at J, with 12 bases between. The CDR3 DNA is TGTGCCAGCATTCACCTACAGGATCAGCCCCAGCATTTT. Its translation: CASIHLQDQPQHF.

Only a few counts were recorded for this clonotype. The rearrangement links TRBV20-1 to TRBJ2-5; TRBD1 matches at 9 bases. V lost 2 bases to trimming and J lost 5 bases; unmatched junction nucleotides: 9. The CDR3 is 15 residues long. The germline V gene encodes CDR1 DFQATT and CDR2 SNEGSKA (reference sequence). CDR3 loop: CSARSGQGFRETQYF. DNA of the CDR3: TGCAGTGCTAGATCGGGACAGGGATTCAGGGAGACCCAGTACTTC.

This chain connects TRBV7-9 to TRBJ2-3; TRBD1 matches 9 bases. This CDR3 has 12 residues. CDR1 and CDR2 from the germline V gene are SEHNR and FQNEAQ (reference sequence). After removal of 5 bases from V and 9 bases from J, the junction contained 3 bases not matched to a gene. CDR3 nucleotides: TGTGCCAGCAGCGCGGACAGGGGAACGCAGTATTTT. Translated: CASSADRGTQYF.

This clonotype was detected a few times. V is TRBV28 and J is TRBJ2-1; tentative D call: TRBD1 (5 bases). Germline V gene sequence: CDR1 MDHEN, CDR2 SYDVKM. V was pared by 2 bases and J by 10 bases, with 12 bases between. This CDR3 spans 13 amino acids. The CDR3 loop is CASSLVLGREQFF. DNA of the CDR3: TGTGCCAGCAGTTTAGTTCTGGGGCGGGAGCAGTTCTTC.

The J gene is TRBJ2-1, the V gene TRBV19; TRBD2 might be the D (5 bases). The CDR3 spans 14 residues. The germline V gene encodes CDR1 LNHDA and CDR2 SQIVND (reference sequence). With 10 bases removed from V and 2 bases from J, the gap between germline ends came to 15 bases. The CDR3 nucleotides are TGTGCCACCAATGGGAGACACACCTACAATGAGCAGTTCTTC. Translated, it gives CATNGRHTYNEQFF.

The table lists this clonotype with a few counts. The rearrangement links TRBV6-2 or TRBV6-3 to TRBJ2-1, with D unclear. The V gene's germline CDR1 is MNHEY and CDR2 SVGEGT. The V and J ends lost 2 bases and 4 bases respectively, with 12 bases between them. The CDR3 totals 15 residues. The CDR3 region is CASSYAPVGYNEQFF. DNA for the CDR3: TGTGCCAGCAGTTACGCCCCCGTTGGATACAATGAGCAGTTCTTC.

This clonotype was found a few times. The chain couples TRBV9 to TRBJ1-2, with a tentative D call TRBD1 (6 bases). V lost 0 bases and J lost 3, with 12 bases in between. The CDR3 totals 15 residues. Germline-derived CDR1 and CDR2 are SGDLS and YYNGEE. The CDR3, as DNA: TGTGCCAGCAGCGTAGAAGGGGGGGATTACTATGGCTACACCTTC. Protein sequence: CASSVEGGDYYGYTF.

This clonotype was picked up many times. The gene calls are TRBV20-1 and TRBJ2-5; TRBD1 matches 10 bases. CDR1 and CDR2 (germline): DFQATT, SNEGSKA (reference sequence). The J segment lost 4 bases and the V segment lost 6 bases, leaving 5 bases of the junction unmatched. The CDR3 has 13 residues. CDR3 sequence (DNA): TGCAGTGCCCTCGACAGGGGGCTAGAGACCCAGTACTTC. Its translation: CSALDRGLETQYF.

This clonotype was seen a few times. The rearrangement joins TRBV9 to TRBJ1-1, with D unclear. The V and J ends lost 0 bases and 0 bases respectively, with 12 bases between them. CDR1 is SGDLS and CDR2 is YYNGEE in the germline V gene. This CDR3 has 16 residues. The CDR3 loop reads CASSVDPKEMNTEAFF. The CDR3 DNA follows: TGTGCCAGCAGCGTAGACCCCAAGGAAATGAACACTGAAGCTTTCTTT.

This clonotype was observed a few times. This rearrangement joins TRBV6-5 to TRBJ2-5, with 7 nucleotides matching TRBD2. V lost 2 bases and J lost 5; bases outside the gene matches: 5. The CDR3 runs 14 residues. The germline gives CDR1 MNHEY, CDR2 SVGAGI. The CDR3 DNA follows: TGTGCCAGCAGTTACCGGCAGGGAGGGGAGACCCAGTACTTC. Amino acid sequence: CASSYRQGGETQYF.

The chain carries TRBV11-2 and TRBJ2-1, with 7 bases matching TRBD2. Germline CDR1 SGHAT, CDR2 FQNNGV. CDR3 size: 16 residues. V lost 0 bases, J lost 4 bases, and 6 bases stayed unmatched. CDR3 in DNA: TGTGCCAGCAGCTTAGATCTCCTAGCGGCATACAATGAGCAGTTCTTC. This gives the protein CASSLDLLAAYNEQFF.

The chain employs TRBV20-1 and TRBJ2-7, with TRBD2 matching 14 bases. The length of the CDR3 is 16 residues. V gave up 5 bases and J gave up 7 bases; unmatched junction bases: 13. CDR1 is DFQATT, CDR2 SNEGSKA, per germline (reference sequence). The CDR3 coding sequence is TGCAGTGCTTCTTCCGGGACTAGCGGGAGACCAAGTGAGCAGTACTTC. Its translation is CSASSGTSGRPSEQYF.

J is TRBJ2-3 and V is TRBV20-1; D might be TRBD1 or TRBD2, each matching 5 bases. The length of the CDR3 is 13 residues. V lost 6 bases and J lost 4, with 14 bases in between. Germline loops: CDR1 DFQATT, CDR2 SNEGSKA (reference sequence). CDR3 sequence (DNA): TGCAGTGCAGTAGCTGGGACGGCAGATACGCAGTATTTT. Translated, it gives CSAVAGTADTQYF.

The chain has TRBV2 and TRBJ2-5; 12 nucleotides line up with TRBD2. From germline, CDR1 is SNHLY and CDR2 FYNNEI. The V gene end was trimmed by 3 bases and the J gene end by 6 bases; junction bases not matched to a gene: 8. The CDR3 has 16 residues. In DNA form, the CDR3 reads TGTGCCAGCAGTGACGGGCTAGCGGGAGGGACAAAGACCCAGTACTTC. It specifies CASSDGLAGGTKTQYF.

The chain recombines TRBV9 with TRBJ1-2, with 7 bases that match TRBD1. Germline V gene data show CDR1 as SGDLS and CDR2 as YYNGEE. Trimming removed 1 base from V and 8 bases from J; junction bases left unmatched: 5. This CDR3 has 13 amino acids. The CDR3 here is CASSVRGRRGYTF. DNA for the CDR3: TGTGCCAGCAGCGTAAGGGGGCGAAGAGGCTACACCTTC.

The gene calls are TRBV6-5 and TRBJ2-3; the D is unclear. Germline CDR1 MNHEY, CDR2 SVGAGI. This CDR3 is built from 14 residues. The germline V and J ends were trimmed by 2 bases and 3 bases, with 9 bases remaining between them. CDR3: CASSYGAWTDTQYF. For the CDR3, the DNA is TGTGCCAGCAGTTACGGCGCCTGGACAGATACGCAGTATTTT.

The V call is TRBV12-3 or TRBV12-4, the J call TRBJ1-2; no clear D. Trimming stripped 4 bases from V and 5 bases from J, with 14 bases between. This CDR3 comprises 14 residues. The CDR3 spells CASSYTLLSYGYTF. DNA of the CDR3: TGTGCCAGCAGTTATACCCTTCTGTCTTATGGCTACACCTTC.

The chain recombines TRBV20-1 with TRBJ2-1; D is possibly TRBD2 (5 bases). This CDR3 contains 15 residues. With 6 bases removed from V and 0 bases from J, the gap between germline ends came to 15 bases. Germline V gene sequence: CDR1 DFQATT, CDR2 SNEGSKA (reference sequence). In nucleotides, the CDR3 is TGCAGTGCCCAGCGGTTCGGGAACTCCTACAATGAGCAGTTCTTC. It yields the protein CSAQRFGNSYNEQFF.

The chain joins TRBV10-3 to TRBJ1-4; a weak D match, TRBD1 (5 bases). The CDR3 is 16 residues long. The V and J ends lost 0 bases and 6 bases respectively, with 14 bases between them. CDR1 is ENHRY and CDR2 is SYGVKD in the germline V gene. The DNA of the CDR3 is TGTGCCATCAGTGAGTCCCCTAGGGACTCGGATGAAAAACTGTTTTTT. Protein product: CAISESPRDSDEKLFF.

The chain joins TRBV5-5 to TRBJ2-1; 9 bases match TRBD2. Germline V gives CDR1 SGHKS, CDR2 YYEKEE (reference sequence). Losses at the gene ends were 0 bases for V and 8 bases for J; bases not matched to a gene: 12. This CDR3 comprises 17 residues. CDR3 coding DNA: TGTGCCAGCAGCTTGGCCTCGAAAATAGCGGGAGTGGATGAGCAGTTCTTC. Encoded protein: CASSLASKIAGVDEQFF. The whole variable domain, remainder taken from reference TRBV5-5 and TRBJ2-1, is DAGVTQSPTHLIKTRGQQVTLRCSPISGHKSVSWYQQVLGQGPQFIFQYYEKEERGRGNFPDRFSARQFPNYSSELNVNALLLGDSALYLCASSLASKIAGVDEQFFGPGTRLTVL.

J is TRBJ2-7 and V is TRBV29-1; D is unresolved. Germline values: CDR1 SQVTM, CDR2 ANQGSEA. V was cut by 5 bases and J by 7 bases, with 12 bases left in between. This CDR3 has 11 amino acids. The CDR3: CSVRRDNEQYF. DNA of the CDR3: TGCAGCGTTAGGAGAGACAATGAGCAGTACTTC.

This clonotype has a handful of counts. In DNA, the CDR3 is TGCAGTGCTTCCCGGCAGGGGGGCTACGAGCAGTACTTC. It translates to CSASRQGGYEQYF. The chain recombines TRBV20-1 with TRBJ2-7; D is possibly TRBD1 (7 bases). Per the germline V gene, CDR1 is DFQATT and CDR2 is SNEGSKA (reference sequence). V was cut by 5 bases and J by 3 bases, with 14 bases left in between. There are 13 residues in the CDR3.

This clonotype was counted only a few times. The chain has TRBV5-1 and TRBJ1-2, with D unresolved. The CDR3 is 15 residues long. CDR1 is SGHRS and CDR2 is YFSETQ in the germline V gene. V was shortened by 0 bases and J by 4 bases, with 13 bases between the two germline ends. CDR3 in amino acids: CASSLDGGQVYGYTF. CDR3 DNA sequence: TGCGCCAGCAGCTTGGATGGCGGGCAGGTCTATGGCTACACCTTC.